This T cell receptor beta chain was identified during a study of blood T cell repertoires in COVID-19. Background on the study: In each case, the material was cDNA or gDNA derived from T cells, B-cell-depleted T cells, or PBMCs.

Data came from immunoSEQ multiplex PCR; TCRdb stores just in-frame clones and leaves some out. Here the sample spans fewer than 250,000 clones, around 86% being singletons. Germline V gene sequence: CDR1 LNHDA, CDR2 SQIVND (reference sequence). The CDR3 covers 13 residues. The V gene lost 6 bases and the J gene lost 7 bases, with 13 bases spanning the gap. The clonotype originates from a man aged 45-65 years with COVID-19, enrolled during active disease. Sequenced input: peripheral blood. The rearrangement links TRBV19 to TRBJ1-5; TRBD1 might be the D (6 bases). The CDR3 reads CASRGTGNQPQHF. The CDR3 DNA sequence: TGTGCCAGTAGAGGTACAGGGAACCAGCCCCAGCATTTT.